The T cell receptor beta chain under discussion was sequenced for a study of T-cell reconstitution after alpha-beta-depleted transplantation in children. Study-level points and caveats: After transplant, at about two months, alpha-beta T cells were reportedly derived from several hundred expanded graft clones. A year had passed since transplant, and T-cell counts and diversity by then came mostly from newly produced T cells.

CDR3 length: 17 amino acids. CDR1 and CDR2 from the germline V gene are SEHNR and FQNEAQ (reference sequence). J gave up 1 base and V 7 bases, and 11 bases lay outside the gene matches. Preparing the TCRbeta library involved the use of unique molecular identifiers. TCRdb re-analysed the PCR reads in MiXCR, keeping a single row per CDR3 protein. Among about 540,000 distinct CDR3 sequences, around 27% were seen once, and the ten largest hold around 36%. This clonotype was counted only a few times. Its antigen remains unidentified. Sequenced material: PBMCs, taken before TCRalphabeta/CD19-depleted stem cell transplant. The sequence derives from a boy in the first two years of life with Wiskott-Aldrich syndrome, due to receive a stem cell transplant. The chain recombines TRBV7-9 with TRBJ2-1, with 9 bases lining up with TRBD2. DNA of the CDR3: TGTGCCAGCACCAGCCTCGCGGGAGGGGGGTCCTACAATGAGCAGTTCTTC. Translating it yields CASTSLAGGGSYNEQFF.